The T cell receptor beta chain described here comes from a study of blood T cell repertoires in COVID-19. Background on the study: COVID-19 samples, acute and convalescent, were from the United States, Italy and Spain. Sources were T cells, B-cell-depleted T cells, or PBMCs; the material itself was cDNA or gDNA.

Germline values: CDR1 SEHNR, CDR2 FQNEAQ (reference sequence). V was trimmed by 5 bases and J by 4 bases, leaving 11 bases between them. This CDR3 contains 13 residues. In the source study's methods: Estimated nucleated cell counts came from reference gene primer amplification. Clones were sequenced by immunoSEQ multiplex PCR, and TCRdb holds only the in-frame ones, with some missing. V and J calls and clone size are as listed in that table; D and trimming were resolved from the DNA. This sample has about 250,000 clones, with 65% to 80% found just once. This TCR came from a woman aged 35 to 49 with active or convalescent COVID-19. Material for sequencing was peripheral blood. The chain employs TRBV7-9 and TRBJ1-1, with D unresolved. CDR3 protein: CASSPREVTEAFF. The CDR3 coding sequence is TGTGCCAGCAGCCCGCGGGAAGTCACTGAAGCTTTCTTT.